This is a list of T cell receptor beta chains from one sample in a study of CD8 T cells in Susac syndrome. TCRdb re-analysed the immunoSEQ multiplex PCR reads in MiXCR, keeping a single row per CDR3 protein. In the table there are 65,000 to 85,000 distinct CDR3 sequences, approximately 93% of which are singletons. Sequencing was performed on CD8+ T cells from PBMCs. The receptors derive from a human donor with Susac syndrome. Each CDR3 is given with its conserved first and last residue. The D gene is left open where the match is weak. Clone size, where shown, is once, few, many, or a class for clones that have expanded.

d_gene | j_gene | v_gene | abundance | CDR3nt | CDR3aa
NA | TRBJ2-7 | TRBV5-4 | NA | TGTGCCAGCAGTTTTAGAGGGGCCGCCGAGCAGTACTTC | CASSFRGAAEQYF
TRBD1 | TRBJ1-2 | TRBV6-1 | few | TGTGCCAGCAGTGGGACAGGGAAGGATGGCTACACCTTC | CASSGTGKDGYTF
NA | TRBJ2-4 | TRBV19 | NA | TGTGCCAGTAGTATCAGTAGGAATAGCATAACCAAAAACATTCAGTACTTC | CASSISRNSITKNIQYF
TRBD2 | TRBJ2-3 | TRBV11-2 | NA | TGTGCCAGCAGCTTAGCGGGGGGACCACGCACAGATACGCAGTATTTT | CASSLAGGPRTDTQYF
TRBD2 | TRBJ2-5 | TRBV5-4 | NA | TGTGCCAGCAGACTAGCGGGGGAAGAGACCCAGTACTTC | CASRLAGEETQYF
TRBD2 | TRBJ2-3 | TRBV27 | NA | TGTGCCAGCCGCGGGCTAGCGGTGGCGGCTTCTACAGATACGCAGTATTTT | CASRGLAVAASTDTQYF
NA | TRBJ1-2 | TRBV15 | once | TGTGCCACCAGCTACCTGGGAGGCTACACCTTC | CATSYLGGYTF
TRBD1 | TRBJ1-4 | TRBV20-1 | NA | TGCAGTGCTAGACGCCTACGGGACAGTCTTAATGAAAAACTGTTTTTT | CSARRLRDSLNEKLFF
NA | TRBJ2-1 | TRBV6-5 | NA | TGTGCCTGTGCAGGCCACAATGAGCAGTTCTTC | CACAGHNEQFF
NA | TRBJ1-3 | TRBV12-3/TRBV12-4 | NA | TGTGCCAGCAGTTTTTGGGGAATGAGAAACACCATATATTTT | CASSFWGMRNTIYF
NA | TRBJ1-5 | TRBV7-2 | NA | TGTGCCAGCAGCTCGCAGGCTTATAGCAATCAGCCCCAGCATTTT | CASSSQAYSNQPQHF
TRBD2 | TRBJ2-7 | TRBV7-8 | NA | TGTGCCAGCAGCCGATTACTAGCGGGGGGTGTCGAGCAGTACTTC | CASSRLLAGGVEQYF
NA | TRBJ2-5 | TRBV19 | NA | TGTGCCAGTAGTATGTTGGGGACCCAGTACTTC | CASSMLGTQYF
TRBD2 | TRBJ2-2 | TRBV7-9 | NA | TGTGCCAGCAGCCCCGGACTAGCGCCTACCGGGGAGCTGTTTTTT | CASSPGLAPTGELFF
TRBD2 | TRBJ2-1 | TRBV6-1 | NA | TGTGCCAGCAGTCAACAAATAGCGGGAGTAGGGTATGAGCAGTTCTTC | CASSQQIAGVGYEQFF
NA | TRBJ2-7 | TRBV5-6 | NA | TGTGCCAGCAGCTCCGGGGCCGACAGATGGGAGCAGTACTTC | CASSSGADRWEQYF
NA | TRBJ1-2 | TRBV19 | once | TGTGCCAGTAGTATAGCGGGTGGCTACACCTTC | CASSIAGGYTF
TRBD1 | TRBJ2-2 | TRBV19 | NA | TGTGCCAGTAGTATTTTTCCGGGACAGGGGAAGGGCGGGGAGCTGTTTTTT | CASSIFPGQGKGGELFF
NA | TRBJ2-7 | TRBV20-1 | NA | TGCAGTGCTCGGGAGAGACGGCACTACGAGCAGTACTTC | CSARERRHYEQYF
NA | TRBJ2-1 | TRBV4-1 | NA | TGCGCCAGCAGCCAAGAAGGGGGATTAGAGGGGCAGTTCTTC | CASSQEGGLEGQFF
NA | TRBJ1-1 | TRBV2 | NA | TGTGCCAGCAGAGAGCACAGGGCTTTGGACACTGAAGCTTTCTTT | CASREHRALDTEAFF
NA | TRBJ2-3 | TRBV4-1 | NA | TGCGCCAGCAGCCGGGCAGGGGGCACAGATACGCAGTATTTT | CASSRAGGTDTQYF
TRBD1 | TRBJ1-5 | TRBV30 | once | TGTGCCTGGAGTCCTGGGACAGGGCAAAATCAGCCCCAGCATTTT | CAWSPGTGQNQPQHF
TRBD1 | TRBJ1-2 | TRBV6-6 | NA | TGTGCCAGCAGCATGACAGGGTTTGTCGGCTACACCTTC | CASSMTGFVGYTF
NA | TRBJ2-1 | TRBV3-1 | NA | TGTGCCAGCAGCCAAGTTTCTAGCTCCTACAATGAGCAGTTCTTC | CASSQVSSSYNEQFF
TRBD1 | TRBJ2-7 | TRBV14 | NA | TGTGCCAGCAGCCCAGCCGGGACAGGTTTTTGGGGACCATCCTACGAGCAGTACTTC | CASSPAGTGFWGPSYEQYF
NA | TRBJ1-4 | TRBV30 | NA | TGTGCCTGGAGCCGGGCAGGGCAGGGGGAAAAACTGTTTTTT | CAWSRAGQGEKLFF
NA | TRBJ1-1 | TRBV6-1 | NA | TGTGCCAGCAGTGAAAAGGGATCGGGGGAGTACACTGAAGCTTTCTTT | CASSEKGSGEYTEAFF
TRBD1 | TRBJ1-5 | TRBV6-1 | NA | TGTGCCAGCAGTCCGGGACAGTATCAGCCCCAGCATTTT | CASSPGQYQPQHF
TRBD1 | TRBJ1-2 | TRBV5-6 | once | TGTGCCAGCAGCTTCCGGGACAGATTCCCTAACTATGGCTACACCTTC | CASSFRDRFPNYGYTF
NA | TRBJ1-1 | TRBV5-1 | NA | TGCGCCAGCAGCTGGGGCCAGGGTTTAGCAGCCCTTGAAGCTTTCTTT | CASSWGQGLAALEAFF
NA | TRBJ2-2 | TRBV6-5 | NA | TGTGCCAGCAGGCTACTCAGTCCCGGGGAGCTGTTTTTT | CASRLLSPGELFF
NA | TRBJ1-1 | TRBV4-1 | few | TGCGCCAGCAGCCAAAACAGTATGAACACTGAAGCTTTCTTT | CASSQNSMNTEAFF
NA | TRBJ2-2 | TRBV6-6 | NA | TGTGCCAGCAGTTCCTCCTCGGGACAGAACACCGGGGAGCTGTTTTTT | CASSSSSGQNTGELFF
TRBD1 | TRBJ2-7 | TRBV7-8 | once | TGTGCCAGCAGCCAAGACCGGGACAGGTTCTACGAGCAGTACTTC | CASSQDRDRFYEQYF
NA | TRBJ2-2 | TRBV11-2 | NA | TGTGCCAGCAGCTTAGTTCCAGGGAACACCGGGGAGCTGTTTTTT | CASSLVPGNTGELFF
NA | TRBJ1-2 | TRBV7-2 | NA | TGTGCCAGCAGAGAAGTGGACCGGAACTTCGGCTACACCTTC | CASREVDRNFGYTF
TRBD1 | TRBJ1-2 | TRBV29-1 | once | TGCAGCGTCGGGACAGGGGACGGCTACACCTTC | CSVGTGDGYTF
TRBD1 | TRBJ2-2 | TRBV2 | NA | TGTGCCAGCAGTGAACGACAGGGACCCGGGGAGCTGTTTTTT | CASSERQGPGELFF
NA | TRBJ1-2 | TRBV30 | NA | TGTGCCTGGAGTGTAGGGGCGGGTCCGGGCTACACCTTC | CAWSVGAGPGYTF
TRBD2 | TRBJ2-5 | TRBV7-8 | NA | TGTGCCAGCAGCTCGTTGGGACTAGCGGGAGGGCCAGAAGAGACCCAGTACTTC | CASSSLGLAGGPEETQYF
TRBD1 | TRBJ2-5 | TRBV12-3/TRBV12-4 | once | TGTGCCAGCAGTCCTGGGACAGTCAGTGACCCCGGGGAGACCCAGTACTTC | CASSPGTVSDPGETQYF
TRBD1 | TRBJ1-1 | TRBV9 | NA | TGTGCCAGCAGCGGACCTACCGGAGGGGGCGGGGGTGAAGCTTTCTTT | CASSGPTGGGGGEAFF
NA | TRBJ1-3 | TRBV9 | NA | TGTGCCAGCAGCGTAGCGGGGTATGGAAACACCATATATTTT | CASSVAGYGNTIYF
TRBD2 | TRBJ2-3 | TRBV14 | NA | TGTGCCAGCAGCCAAGATTGGACTAGCGATACGCAGTATTTT | CASSQDWTSDTQYF
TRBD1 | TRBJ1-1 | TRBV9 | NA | TGTGCCAGCAGCGTAACCGACAGGGGGTTCTCTGAAGCTTTCTTT | CASSVTDRGFSEAFF
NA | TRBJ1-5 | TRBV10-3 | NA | TGTGCCATCAGTGAGTCCCCGGAGAGAAATCAGCCCCAGCATTTT | CAISESPERNQPQHF
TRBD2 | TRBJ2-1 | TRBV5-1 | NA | TGCGCCAGCAGCTTGGGACTAGCCGGATACAATGAGCAGTTCTTC | CASSLGLAGYNEQFF
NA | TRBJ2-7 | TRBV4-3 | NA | TGCGCCAGCAGCCAAGGGGTAGCGGCTGCCTACGAGCAGTACTTC | CASSQGVAAAYEQYF
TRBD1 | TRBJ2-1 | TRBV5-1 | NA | TGCGCCAGCAGCTGGGGACAGGGAGGGATCAATGAGCAGTTCTTC | CASSWGQGGINEQFF
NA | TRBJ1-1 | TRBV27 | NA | TGTGCCAGCCGAGAGCTAATGAACACTGAAGCTTTCTTT | CASRELMNTEAFF
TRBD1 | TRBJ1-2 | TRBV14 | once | TGTGCCAGCAGCCAAGATTGGAACGACAGGGGCTATGGCTACACCTTC | CASSQDWNDRGYGYTF
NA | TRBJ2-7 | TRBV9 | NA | TGTGCCAGCAGCGTGTCCGGGAGTGAATACGAGCAGTACTTC | CASSVSGSEYEQYF